Shown below are 8 T cell receptor beta chains from a single sample sequenced in a study of cytomegalovirus exposure and HLA in healthy donors. Researchers ran the PCR with 60 Vbeta and 13 Jbeta primers. Sequencing used immunoSEQ multiplex PCR; TCRdb keeps in-frame clones, though not all of them. The sample records around 120,000 clones, roughly two thirds being singletons. The material sequenced was PBMCs. These receptors were taken from a young man in good health and CMV-seropositive.

The V call is TRBV6-1, the J call TRBJ1-5; D gene ambiguous. The CDR3 is 18 residues long. Trimming pared 2 bases from V and 0 bases from J, leaving 17 bases between. Germline V gene sequence: CDR1 MNHNS, CDR2 SASEGT. DNA of the CDR3: TGTGCCAGCAGTGAACGCGGTGCGACCCCCTATAGCAATCAGCCCCAGCATTTT. This encodes CASSERGATPYSNQPQHF.

This clone was seen a handful of times. The rearrangement uses TRBV10-2 and TRBJ2-5; D is unresolved. Trimming took 0 bases from V and 5 from J, leaving 13 bases between them. CDR3 length: 15 amino acids. The germline gives CDR1 WSHSY, CDR2 SAAADI. CDR3 coding DNA: TGCGCCAGCAGTGAGTCGCCGGTCGTGAGGGAGACCCAGTACTTC. Translated, it gives CASSESPVVRETQYF.

The chain employs TRBV27 and TRBJ1-4; TRBD1 matches 7 bases. The CDR3 has 13 amino acids. The germline V gene has CDR1 MNHEY and CDR2 SMNVEV (reference sequence). The V and J ends lost 0 bases and 8 bases, in that order; junction bases with no gene match: 0. The CDR3 here is CASSLSRGEKLFF. The CDR3 DNA reads as TGTGCCAGCAGTTTATCCAGGGGGGAAAAACTGTTTTTT.

The chain recombines TRBV18 with TRBJ2-7; 9 nucleotides match TRBD2. The CDR3 covers 14 residues. Germline-derived CDR1 and CDR2 are KGHSH and LQKENI. With 2 bases clipped from V and 3 bases from J, the junction kept 2 bases outside the gene matches. In DNA form, the CDR3 reads TGTGCCAGCTCACCAGCTAGCGGGAACTACGAGCAGTACTTC. This encodes CASSPASGNYEQYF.

The chain combines TRBV2 with TRBJ1-6, with 7 bases matching TRBD1. The CDR3 contains 13 residues. Per germline, CDR1 SNHLY and CDR2 FYNNEI. V lost 11 bases and J lost 6; bases outside the gene matches: 7. CDR3 in amino acids: CAHARGPNSPLHF. CDR3 coding DNA: TGTGCCCACGCTAGGGGGCCTAATTCACCCCTCCACTTT.

The chain joins TRBV19 to TRBJ2-2; tentative D call: TRBD2 (5 bases). This CDR3 region has 13 residues. Germline CDR1 reads LNHDA; CDR2 reads SQIVND (reference sequence). V lost 3 bases and J 13 bases, leaving 15 bases between the germline ends. The CDR3 spells CASSIGRARGLFF. CDR3 sequence (DNA): TGTGCCAGTAGTATCGGTAGGGCCCGGGGGCTGTTTTTT.

The V call is TRBV19, the J call TRBJ2-1; tentative D call: TRBD1 (6 bases). This CDR3 has 15 amino acids. Germline CDR1 reads LNHDA; CDR2 reads SQIVND (reference sequence). V lost 1 base to trimming and J lost 8 bases, with 15 bases between them. CDR3 bases: TGTGCCAGTAGTATAGGTCGACAGGATTCCCATGAGCAGTTCTTC. The encoded protein is CASSIGRQDSHEQFF. The full variable domain, with the rest looked up from reference TRBV19 and TRBJ2-1, is DGGITQSPKYLFRKEGQNVTLSCEQNLNHDAMYWYRQDPGQGLRLIYYSQIVNDFQKGDIAEGYSVSREKKESFPLTVTSAQKNPTAFYLCASSIGRQDSHEQFFGPGTRLTVL.

This clone was observed a handful of times. J is TRBJ2-7 and V is TRBV7-8; D possibly corresponds to TRBD1 (5 bases). The CDR3 runs to 13 residues. Germline lookup yields CDR1 SGHVS and CDR2 FQNEAQ. The V end was cut by 1 base, the J end by 2 bases, with 6 bases between. CDR3 region: CASSLDRTYEQYF. CDR3 DNA sequence: TGTGCCAGCAGCTTAGACAGGACCTACGAGCAGTACTTC.